The next 23 T cell receptor beta chains were all read from a single sample in a study of cytomegalovirus exposure and HLA in healthy donors. It was with 60 Vbeta and 13 Jbeta primers that the PCR ran. The repertoire was sequenced with immunoSEQ multiplex PCR; TCRdb's copy has only in-frame clones and lacks some. The repertoire holds roughly 120,000 clones, with over 8% as singletons. Input material: PBMCs. The source is a man aged 30-40 years in good health and CMV-seronegative.

The J gene is TRBJ2-1, the V gene TRBV5-1; possibly TRBD2 for D (6 bases). Trimming shortened V by 3 bases and J by 7 bases, and 17 bases separated the two germline ends. The CDR3 loop spans 15 amino acids. Germline CDR1 and CDR2: SGHRS and YFSETQ. CDR3 in DNA: TGCGCCAGCAGCTCGGGGGACGGGCGTCTGAATGAGCAGTTCTTC. Protein product: CASSSGDGRLNEQFF.

Written as DNA, the CDR3 is TGTGCCAGCAGTGAATCGTTCTACTACTATGAAAAACTGTTTTTT. It codes for CASSESFYYYEKLFF. The chain is built from TRBV25-1 and TRBJ1-4, with D uncertain. The V gene's germline CDR1 is MGHDK and CDR2 SYGVNS. V was cut by 1 base and J by 6 bases, with 12 bases left in between. There are 15 residues in the CDR3.

This clone was found a few times. The chain recombines TRBV5-5 with TRBJ2-1, with 7 nucleotides matching TRBD2. Germline CDR1 reads SGHKS; CDR2 reads YYEKEE (reference sequence). The CDR3 is made up of 14 amino acids. V dropped 3 bases and J dropped 15; count of bases not matched to a gene: 15. The CDR3 region is CASSSPGAGEVLFF. The CDR3 DNA follows: TGTGCCAGCAGCTCACCCGGGGCGGGAGAGGTACTGTTCTTC. Based on the CDR3 plus reference TRBV5-5 and TRBJ2-1, the full variable domain is DAGVTQSPTHLIKTRGQQVTLRCSPISGHKSVSWYQQVLGQGPQFIFQYYEKEERGRGNFPDRFSARQFPNYSSELNVNALLLGDSALYLCASSSPGAGEVLFFGPGTRLTVL.

This chain uses TRBV29-1 with TRBJ2-7, with TRBD2 matching over 7 bases. Germline V gene lookup returns CDR1 SQVTM and CDR2 ANQGSEA. J was trimmed by 7 bases and V by 4 bases; bases with no gene match: 7. The CDR3 is 12 amino acids. The CDR3 DNA reads TGCAGCGTTGGGGGGGGGATGGGGGAGCAGTACTTC. Translating it yields CSVGGGMGEQYF.

V and J are TRBV5-1 and TRBJ2-3, with D maybe TRBD2 (6 bases). Germline CDR1 is SGHRS and CDR2 is YFSETQ. The V end lost 0 bases, the J end lost 0 bases, and 14 bases lay between the germline ends. The CDR3 is 17 residues long. The CDR3 coding sequence is TGCGCCAGCAGCTTGGCCGAAACCGGGACTAGCACAGATACGCAGTATTTT. Encoded protein: CASSLAETGTSTDTQYF.

This clone was counted between two and nine times. The chain links TRBV18 to TRBJ2-2; possible D gene TRBD2, 5 bases. CDR1 and CDR2 (germline): KGHSH, LQKENI. The CDR3 is 15 amino acids. V was shortened by 6 bases and J by 4 bases, with 15 bases between the two germline ends. CDR3: CASSPAEGSTGELFF. CDR3 coding DNA: TGTGCCAGCTCGCCGGCAGAGGGTTCCACCGGGGAGCTGTTTTTT.

This clone was detected only a few times. The chain links TRBV5-1 to TRBJ2-7; 9 nucleotides agree with TRBD1. Germline CDR1 is SGHRS and CDR2 is YFSETQ. There are 15 residues in the CDR3. Trimming cost V 0 bases and J 0 bases; bases outside gene matches: 1. Here the CDR3 reads CASSLGTGVSYEQYF. The CDR3 region has the DNA TGCGCCAGCAGCTTGGGGACAGGGGTCTCCTACGAGCAGTACTTC.

V usage is TRBV28 and J usage is TRBJ1-3, with 7 bases identical to TRBD1. V shed 4 bases and J 4 bases; nucleotides not matched to a gene: 10. This CDR3 has 16 residues. The germline V gene has CDR1 MDHEN and CDR2 SYDVKM. CDR3 coding DNA: TGTGCCAGCAGTTACCCTGGGACAGCAAGGGGAAACACCATATATTTT. This gives the protein CASSYPGTARGNTIYF.

This clone showed up many times. The chain employs TRBV7-9 and TRBJ1-1; no clear D gene. CDR1 is SEHNR and CDR2 is FQNEAQ in the germline V gene (reference sequence). The CDR3 sequence is 12 residues long. The V end was cut by 5 bases, the J end by 11 bases, with 15 bases between. The CDR3 DNA reads as TGTGCCAGCAGCCCTCCGGGGAGCATGGCTTTCTTT. Translating gives CASSPPGSMAFF.

As DNA, the CDR3 is TGTGCCTGGAGTTCTCCCAGGAGGAGGGATCATGGCTACACCTTC. This translates into CAWSSPRRRDHGYTF. This chain joins TRBV30 and TRBJ1-2; D unclear. Trimming cost V 2 bases and J 6 bases, with 19 bases left between them. Per germline, CDR1 GTSNPN and CDR2 SVGIG (reference sequence). The CDR3 contains 15 residues.

This sequence joins TRBV4-3 and TRBJ2-4, with TRBD1 as a possible D gene (6 bases). V lost 2 bases to trimming and J lost 2 bases, with 13 bases between them. Germline V gene lookup returns CDR1 LGHNA and CDR2 YSLEER. The CDR3 is 16 amino acids. As DNA, the CDR3 is TGCGCCAGCAGCCAATCATTACAGGGTTCCAAAAACATTCAGTACTTC. As protein: CASSQSLQGSKNIQYF.

The chain is built from TRBV9 and TRBJ2-3, with TRBD1 identical over 9 bases. CDR1 is SGDLS and CDR2 is YYNGEE in the germline V gene. Losses at the gene ends were 4 bases for V and 2 bases for J; bases not matched to a gene: 5. This CDR3 is 15 amino acids long. Here the CDR3 reads CASSPTGGITDTQYF. In nucleotides, the CDR3 is TGTGCCAGCAGCCCAACAGGGGGCATCACAGATACGCAGTATTTT.

Remarks on this clone: Germline is not matched at one junction end, which may reflect a read error. The rearrangement joins TRBV29-1 to TRBJ1-5; 9 nucleotides align to TRBD1. The CDR3 extends over 13 amino acids. Germline loops: CDR1 SQVTM, CDR2 ANQGSEA. Here the CDR3 DNA reads TGCAGCTACGGACAGGGGCCCAATCAGCCCAAGCATTTC. Translation: CSYGQGPNQPKHF. Full variable domain (rest looked up from reference TRBV29-1 and TRBJ1-5): SAVISQKPSRDICQRGTSLTIQCQVDSQVTMMFWYRQQPGQSLTLIATANQGSEATYESGFVIDKFPISRPNLTFSTLTVSNMSPEDSSIYLCSYGQGPNQPKHFGDGTRLSIL.

In its sample, this clone was seen a few times. V usage is TRBV9 and J usage is TRBJ2-7, with 8 bases identical to TRBD1. Germline CDR1 SGDLS, CDR2 YYNGEE. The CDR3 runs to 15 residues. Trimming at V came to 2 bases and at J to 4 bases, leaving 8 bases not matched to a gene. The CDR3: CASSVEAGGQYEQYF. The CDR3 DNA is TGTGCCAGCAGCGTCGAAGCAGGGGGCCAGTACGAGCAGTACTTC.

This clone was observed a handful of times. J is TRBJ2-1 and V is TRBV30; D remains unclear. CDR1 and CDR2 (germline): GTSNPN, SVGIG (reference sequence). The length of the CDR3 is 12 residues. V was shortened by 2 bases and J by 6 bases, with 8 bases between the two germline ends. The CDR3 DNA sequence: TGTGCCTGGAGTAACTACCGCAATGAGCAGTTCTTC. The encoded protein is CAWSNYRNEQFF.

This clone was picked up a small number of times. This chain joins TRBV9 and TRBJ1-5; tentative D call: TRBD1 (5 bases). The germline gives CDR1 SGDLS, CDR2 YYNGEE. With 0 bases removed from V and 7 bases from J, the gap between germline ends came to 14 bases. This CDR3 spans 15 amino acids. The chain's CDR3 is CASSVDGQGNQPQHF. The CDR3 region has the DNA TGTGCCAGCAGCGTAGATGGGCAGGGAAACCAGCCCCAGCATTTT. The whole variable domain, remainder taken from reference TRBV9 and TRBJ1-5, is DSGVTQTPKHLITATGQRVTLRCSPRSGDLSVYWYQQSLDQGLQFLIQYYNGEERAKGNILERFSAQQFPDLHSELNLSSLELGDSALYFCASSVDGQGNQPQHFGDGTRLSIL.

J is TRBJ2-5 and V is TRBV4-3; possible D gene TRBD2, 6 bases. Trimming cost V 0 bases and J 2 bases, with 13 bases left between them. The CDR3 runs to 16 residues. The germline V gene encodes CDR1 LGHNA and CDR2 YSLEER. The CDR3 nucleotides read TGCGCCAGCAGCCAAGAGACGGGGGACCCTCAAGAGACCCAGTACTTC. It encodes CASSQETGDPQETQYF.

In regard to this clone: An end of the junction differs from the germline gene, which may be a read error. V and J are TRBV11-2 and TRBJ2-2; no clear D. The germline gives CDR1 SGHAT, CDR2 FQNNGV. The CDR3 contains 13 residues. The DNA for the CDR3 is TGTGCCAGAAGCTTATATAGCACCGGGGAGCTGTTTTTT. It translates to CARSLYSTGELFF. Combining the CDR3 with reference TRBV11-2 and TRBJ2-2 gives the whole variable domain EAGVAQSPRYKIIEKRQSVAFWCNPISGHATLYWYQQILGQGPKLLIQFQNNGVVDDSQLPKDRFSAERLKGVDSTLKIQPAKLEDSAVYLCARSLYSTGELFFGEGSRLTVL.

The J gene is TRBJ1-2, the V gene TRBV30, with 10 bases lining up with TRBD1. This CDR3 contains 14 residues. V lost 5 bases to trimming and J lost 3 bases; unmatched junction nucleotides: 6. The germline V gene has CDR1 GTSNPN and CDR2 SVGIG (reference sequence). CDR3 region: CAWVPGQGYYGYTF. Written as DNA, the CDR3 is TGTGCCTGGGTGCCGGGACAGGGGTACTATGGCTACACCTTC.

The chain combines TRBV6-5 with TRBJ2-7, with TRBD1 matching 7 bases. This CDR3 region has 15 residues. V trimming: 2 bases; J trimming: 1 base; junction bases outside the gene matches: 5. The germline V gene encodes CDR1 MNHEY and CDR2 SVGAGI. The CDR3 loop reads CASSYVAGGSYEQYF. The DNA of the CDR3 is TGTGCCAGCAGTTACGTGGCAGGGGGATCCTACGAGCAGTACTTC.

Here the CDR3 DNA reads TGTGCCATCCGGACTAGCGGGAGTTACGAGCAGTACTTC. Its protein is CAIRTSGSYEQYF. This rearrangement joins TRBV6-1 to TRBJ2-7, with 13 bases matching TRBD2. Trimming cost V 10 bases and J 4 bases; bases outside gene matches: 4. The germline V gene encodes CDR1 MNHNS and CDR2 SASEGT. The CDR3 spans 13 residues.

The chain couples TRBV7-2 to TRBJ2-7; D may be TRBD1 (5 bases). CDR1 and CDR2 (germline): SGHTA, FQGNSA. The CDR3 length is 14 residues. V was cut by 2 bases and J by 5 bases, with 13 bases left in between. The CDR3 DNA reads TGTGCCAGCAGCTTAATCAGGGTAGGGGACGAGCAGTACTTC. Protein sequence: CASSLIRVGDEQYF.

This clone has a handful of counts. J is TRBJ2-1 and V is TRBV23-1, with D uncertain. TRBV23-1 qualifies as an ORF whose function is uncertain. The CDR3 totals 10 residues. V was clipped by 10 bases and J by 10 bases, with 11 bases between them. The CDR3 protein is CANPTREQFF. CDR3 in DNA: TGCGCCAACCCGACAAGAGAGCAGTTCTTC.